This TCR beta chain was observed in a study of T cells in Graves' hyperthyroidism and ophthalmopathy. Overall study: Upon initial diagnosis and before any treatment, peripheral blood was collected. Whole-study findings and limits: Most expanded thyroid clonotypes above 0.001 recurred in blood.

The CDR3 regions of TCR beta were amplified from RNA transcripts. RT-PCR in the first round (using the HTBI primer set) targeted the TCR CDR3. In TCRdb, the multiplex PCR reads were re-called with MiXCR into one record per CDR3 protein. This table has about 560,000 distinct CDR3 sequences, roughly 17% appearing once. The CDR3 runs to 17 residues. The germline CDR1 and CDR2 sequences are SNHLY and FYNNEI. Trimming removed 8 bases from V and 0 bases from J; junction bases left unmatched: 10. It was considered stable Graves' hyperthyroidism when ophthalmopathy did not progress within 18 months. Exclusion of patients followed from uncontrolled infection, other autoimmune disease, pregnancy or lactation. This clonotype was seen many times. The antigen remains unidentified.

J is TRBJ2-2 and V is TRBV2, with 9 bases fitting TRBD1. This clonotype was obtained from a woman between 18 and 30 years old with Graves' hyperthyroidism. Sequenced input: blood. The CDR3 DNA reads as TGTGCCAGCGATACCGGGACAGGGTTCGCGAACACCGGGGAGCTGTTTTTT. This translates into CASDTGTGFANTGELFF.